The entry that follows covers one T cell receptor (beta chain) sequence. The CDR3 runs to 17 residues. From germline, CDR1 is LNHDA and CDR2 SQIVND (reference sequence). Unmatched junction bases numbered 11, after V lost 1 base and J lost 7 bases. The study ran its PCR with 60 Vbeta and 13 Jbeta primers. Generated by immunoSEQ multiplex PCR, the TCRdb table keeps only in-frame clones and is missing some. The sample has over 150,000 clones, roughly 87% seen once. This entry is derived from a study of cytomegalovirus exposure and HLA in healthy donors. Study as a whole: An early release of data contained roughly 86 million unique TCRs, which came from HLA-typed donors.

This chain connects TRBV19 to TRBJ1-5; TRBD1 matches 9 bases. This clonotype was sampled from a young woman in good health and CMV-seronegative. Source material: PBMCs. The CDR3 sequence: CASSIVVGGQGGQPQHF. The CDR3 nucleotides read TGTGCCAGTAGTATAGTTGTTGGGGGACAGGGTGGACAGCCCCAGCATTTT.